This TCR beta chain was identified during a study of identical twins. Regarding the study as a whole: In zero-insertion analyses, partial confounding could arise from invariant MAIT and iNKT cells.

Germline V gene lookup returns CDR1 MGHDK and CDR2 SYGVNS. The V gene lost 8 bases and the J gene lost 3 bases, with 17 bases spanning the gap. This CDR3 has 14 residues. This clonotype showed up many times. Its matching antigen is unknown. TCRdb redid the calling of the 5' RACE reads with MiXCR, one entry per CDR3 protein. Among a few hundred thousand distinct CDR3 sequences listed, under 20% were seen once. The sample consisted of naive T cells sorted from blood. The source of this sequence is a man in his fifties or sixties in good health. The chain links TRBV25-1 to TRBJ2-7, with D possibly matching TRBD2 (6 bases). The CDR3 loop reads CASSDGGVVYEQYF. The CDR3 DNA is TGTGCCAGCTCCGACGGAGGGGTGGTCTACGAGCAGTACTTC.